The 13 T cell receptor beta chains given below trace back to one sample, sequenced in a study of CD8 T cells in Susac syndrome. The RNA, roughly 0.5 to 1 ug, was put through reverse transcription using random hexamers. TCRdb processed the immunoSEQ multiplex PCR reads anew with MiXCR; each CDR3 protein has one entry. The table lists about 84,000 distinct CDR3 sequences, over 85% of them singletons. Sequenced input: CD8+ T cells from PBMCs. The receptors were gathered from a human donor in good health.

The chain is built from TRBV29-1 and TRBJ1-5, with 10 bases lining up with TRBD1. V trimming: 7 bases; J trimming: 7 bases; junction bases outside the gene matches: 7. This CDR3 is built from 13 residues. Germline V lookup: CDR1 SQVTM, CDR2 ANQGSEA. The CDR3 loop is CSARTGGGQPQHF. The CDR3 bases are TGCAGCGCCCGGACAGGGGGAGGCCAGCCCCAGCATTTT.

The rearrangement uses TRBV4-1 and TRBJ2-3; D may match TRBD1 or TRBD2 (5 bases each). The CDR3 runs to 15 residues. Germline assignment: CDR1 MGHRA and CDR2 YSYEKL. The V end lost 8 bases, the J end lost 3 bases, and 18 bases lay between the germline ends. The chain's CDR3 is CASAYEGPTTDTQYF. The CDR3 DNA is TGCGCCAGCGCCTACGAGGGACCCACGACAGATACGCAGTATTTT.

J is TRBJ2-5 and V is TRBV9; TRBD2 is a possible D gene (6 bases). The germline gives CDR1 SGDLS, CDR2 YYNGEE. Trimming shortened V by 3 bases and J by 1 base, and 10 bases separated the two germline ends. The CDR3 has 14 residues. The CDR3 nucleotides read TGTGCCAGCAGCGGGGGGGACTCCCAAGAGACCCAGTACTTC. Its translation is CASSGGDSQETQYF.

The chain carries TRBV27 and TRBJ2-7, with 8 bases that match TRBD1. This CDR3 comprises 13 residues. V trimming: 5 bases; J trimming: 3 bases; junction bases outside the gene matches: 3. CDR1 is MNHEY, CDR2 SMNVEV, per germline (reference sequence). CDR3 sequence (DNA): TGTGCCAGCAGTGAAACAGGGGGCTACGAGCAGTACTTC. Amino acids: CASSETGGYEQYF.

The V call is TRBV3-1, the J call TRBJ2-5; D not certain. CDR3 length: 13 residues. V dropped 4 bases and J dropped 5 bases, with 11 bases sitting between them. CDR1 is LGHDT and CDR2 is YNNKEL in the germline V gene (reference sequence). Written as DNA, the CDR3 is TGTGCCAGCAGCCCTGGGGATGGGGAGACCCAGTACTTC. It translates to CASSPGDGETQYF.

The rearrangement links TRBV29-1 to TRBJ2-6; TRBD1 or TRBD2 may be the D gene (7 bases each). Germline V gene lookup returns CDR1 SQVTM and CDR2 ANQGSEA. This CDR3 spans 16 amino acids. Trimming shortened V by 5 bases and J by 4 bases, and 18 bases separated the two germline ends. CDR3 DNA sequence: TGCAGCGTTATGACTAGCAAGGGGGCAGGGGCCAACGTCCTGACTTTC. It codes for CSVMTSKGAGANVLTF.

The rearrangement joins TRBV13 to TRBJ2-1, with D unresolved. V lost 1 base, J lost 8 bases, and 6 bases lay in between. The CDR3 is 12 amino acids. CDR1 and CDR2 from the germline V gene are PRHDT and FYEKMQ (reference sequence). The chain's CDR3 is CASSLDPDEQFF. For the CDR3, the DNA is TGTGCCAGCAGCTTAGACCCGGATGAGCAGTTCTTC.

The chain employs TRBV9 and TRBJ2-7; TRBD2 matches 11 bases. The CDR3 is made up of 15 amino acids. CDR1 is SGDLS and CDR2 is YYNGEE in the germline V gene. Losses at the gene ends were 3 bases for V and 0 bases for J; bases not matched to a gene: 2. This chain's CDR3 is CASSASGGSSYEQYF. In nucleotides, the CDR3 is TGTGCCAGCAGCGCTAGCGGGGGGAGCTCCTACGAGCAGTACTTC. Supplemented by reference TRBV9 and TRBJ2-7, the full variable domain reads DSGVTQTPKHLITATGQRVTLRCSPRSGDLSVYWYQQSLDQGLQFLIQYYNGEERAKGNILERFSAQQFPDLHSELNLSSLELGDSALYFCASSASGGSSYEQYFGPGTRLTVT.

The CDR3 DNA follows: TGCGCCAGCAGCCATACGGCAGGAGGGAACACTGAAGCTTTCTTT. This gives the protein CASSHTAGGNTEAFF. The genes are TRBV4-1 and TRBJ1-1; unclear D gene. This CDR3 has 15 amino acids. V lost 3 bases and J 1 base, leaving 12 bases between the germline ends. Germline V CDR1 and CDR2: MGHRA, YSYEKL.

The chain employs TRBV4-1 and TRBJ1-2; 11 bases map to TRBD1. Germline CDR1 reads MGHRA; CDR2 reads YSYEKL. The CDR3 length is 14 residues. Unmatched junction bases numbered 2, after V lost 1 base and J lost 7 bases. This chain's CDR3 is CASSQVGTGGGYTF. DNA for the CDR3: TGCGCCAGCAGCCAAGTAGGGACAGGGGGTGGCTACACCTTC.

The chain carries TRBV20-1 and TRBJ2-5; either TRBD1 or TRBD2 may supply D (5 bases each). With 2 bases removed from V and 3 bases from J, the gap between germline ends came to 7 bases. This CDR3 comprises 12 residues. The germline V gene encodes CDR1 DFQATT and CDR2 SNEGSKA (reference sequence). Here the CDR3 reads CSARRGEETQYF. The CDR3, as DNA: TGCAGTGCTAGAAGAGGGGAAGAGACCCAGTACTTC.

This rearrangement joins TRBV23-1 to TRBJ2-1; D is perhaps TRBD1 (5 bases). TRBV23-1 is labeled an ORF, and its function is uncertain. With 3 bases removed from V and 4 bases from J, the gap between germline ends came to 10 bases. The CDR3 runs 14 residues. The CDR3 DNA reads as TGCGCCAGCAGTCATCCAGACAGTTACAATGAGCAGTTCTTC. This gives the protein CASSHPDSYNEQFF.

The chain joins TRBV19 to TRBJ2-2, with D unresolved. Germline V gene lookup returns CDR1 LNHDA and CDR2 SQIVND (reference sequence). This CDR3 comprises 11 residues. The V end lost 6 bases, the J end lost 6 bases, and 5 bases lay between the germline ends. The DNA for the CDR3 is TGTGCCAGTAGGACGGCCGGGGAGCTGTTTTTT. Its protein product is CASRTAGELFF.